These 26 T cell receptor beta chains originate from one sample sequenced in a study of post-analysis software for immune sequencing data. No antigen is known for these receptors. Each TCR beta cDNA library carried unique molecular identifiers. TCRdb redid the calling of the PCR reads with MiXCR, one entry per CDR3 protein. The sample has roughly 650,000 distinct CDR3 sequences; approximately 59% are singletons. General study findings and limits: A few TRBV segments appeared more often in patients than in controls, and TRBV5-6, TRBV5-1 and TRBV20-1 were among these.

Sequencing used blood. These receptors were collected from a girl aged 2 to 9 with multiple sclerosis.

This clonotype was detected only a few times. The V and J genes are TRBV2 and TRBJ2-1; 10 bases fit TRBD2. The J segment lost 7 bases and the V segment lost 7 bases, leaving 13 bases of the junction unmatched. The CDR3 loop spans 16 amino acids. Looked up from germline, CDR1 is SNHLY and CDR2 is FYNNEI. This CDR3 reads CASNRLAGVSGNEQFF. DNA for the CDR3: TGTGCCAGCAACCGTCTAGCGGGAGTCTCGGGGAATGAGCAGTTCTTC.

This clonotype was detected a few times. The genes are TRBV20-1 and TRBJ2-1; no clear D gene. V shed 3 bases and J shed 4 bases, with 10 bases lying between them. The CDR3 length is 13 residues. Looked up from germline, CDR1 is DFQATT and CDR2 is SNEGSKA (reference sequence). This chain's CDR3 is CSASRPEYNEQFF. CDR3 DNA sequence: TGCAGTGCTAGTAGGCCAGAATACAATGAGCAGTTCTTC.

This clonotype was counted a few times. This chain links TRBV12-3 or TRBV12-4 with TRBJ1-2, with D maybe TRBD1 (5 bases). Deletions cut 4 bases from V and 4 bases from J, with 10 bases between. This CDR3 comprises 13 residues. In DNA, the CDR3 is TGTGCCAGCAGTTCCTGGGGGAGCTATGGCTACACCTTC. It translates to CASSSWGSYGYTF.

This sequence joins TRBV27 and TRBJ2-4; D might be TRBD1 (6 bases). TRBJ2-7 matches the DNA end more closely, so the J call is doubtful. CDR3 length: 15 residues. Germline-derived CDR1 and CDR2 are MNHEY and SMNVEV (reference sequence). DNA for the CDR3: TGTGCCAGCAGTTTATCGGCGACAGGCCCCTACGAGCAGTACTTC. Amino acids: CASSLSATGPYEQYF.

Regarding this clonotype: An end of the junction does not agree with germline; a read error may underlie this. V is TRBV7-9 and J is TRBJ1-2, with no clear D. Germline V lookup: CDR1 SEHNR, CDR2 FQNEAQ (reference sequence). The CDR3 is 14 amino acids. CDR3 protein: CACSLPGSDYGYTF. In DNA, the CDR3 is TGTGCCTGCAGCTTGCCAGGTTCGGACTATGGCTACACCTTC. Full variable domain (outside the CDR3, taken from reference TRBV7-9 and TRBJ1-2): DTGVSQNPRHKITKRGQNVTFRCDPISEHNRLYWYRQTLGQGPEFLTYFQNEAQLEKSRLLSDRFSAERPKGSFSTLEIQRTEQGDSAMYLCACSLPGSDYGYTFGSGTRLTVV.

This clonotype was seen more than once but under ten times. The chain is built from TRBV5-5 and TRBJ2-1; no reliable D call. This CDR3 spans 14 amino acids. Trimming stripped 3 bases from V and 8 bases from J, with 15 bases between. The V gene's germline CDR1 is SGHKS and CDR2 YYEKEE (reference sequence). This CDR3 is CASSSWVRLDEQFF. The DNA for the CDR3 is TGTGCCAGCAGCTCCTGGGTCCGCCTGGATGAGCAGTTCTTC.

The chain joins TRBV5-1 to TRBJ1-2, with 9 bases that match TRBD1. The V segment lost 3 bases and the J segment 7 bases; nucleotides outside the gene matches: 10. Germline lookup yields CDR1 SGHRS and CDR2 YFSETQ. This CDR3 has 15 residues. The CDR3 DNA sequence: TGCGCCAGCAGCTCCCGGGGGGACAGGGACGGTGGCTACACCTTC. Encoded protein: CASSSRGDRDGGYTF.

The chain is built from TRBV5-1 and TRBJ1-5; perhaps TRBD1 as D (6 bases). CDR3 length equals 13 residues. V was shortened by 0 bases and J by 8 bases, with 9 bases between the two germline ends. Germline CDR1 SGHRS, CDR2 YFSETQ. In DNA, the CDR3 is TGCGCCAGCAGCTTGGAAGGGGGGGAGCCCCAGCATTTT. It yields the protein CASSLEGGEPQHF.

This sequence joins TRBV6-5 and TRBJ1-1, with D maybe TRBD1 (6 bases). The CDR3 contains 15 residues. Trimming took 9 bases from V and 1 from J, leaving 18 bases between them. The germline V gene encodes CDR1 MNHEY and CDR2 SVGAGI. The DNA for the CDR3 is TGTGCCAGTTCACAGGGAGGAGCGGGGAACACTGAAGCTTTCTTT. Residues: CASSQGGAGNTEAFF.

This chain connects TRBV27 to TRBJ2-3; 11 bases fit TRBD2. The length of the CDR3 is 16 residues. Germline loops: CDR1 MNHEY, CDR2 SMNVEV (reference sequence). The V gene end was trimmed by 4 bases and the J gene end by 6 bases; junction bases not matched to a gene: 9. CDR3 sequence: CASSYTTSGAADTQYF. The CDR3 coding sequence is TGTGCCAGCAGTTATACGACTAGCGGGGCAGCTGATACGCAGTATTTT.

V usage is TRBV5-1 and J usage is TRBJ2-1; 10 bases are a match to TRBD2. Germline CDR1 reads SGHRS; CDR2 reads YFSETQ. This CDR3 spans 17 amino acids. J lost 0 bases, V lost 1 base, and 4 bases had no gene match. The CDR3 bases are TGCGCCAGCAGCTTGAGGCCTAGCGGGAGCTCCTACAATGAGCAGTTCTTC. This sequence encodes CASSLRPSGSSYNEQFF.

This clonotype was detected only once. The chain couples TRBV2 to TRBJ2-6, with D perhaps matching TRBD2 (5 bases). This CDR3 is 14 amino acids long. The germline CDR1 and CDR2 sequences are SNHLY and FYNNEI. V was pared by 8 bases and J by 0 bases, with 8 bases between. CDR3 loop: CASGGPSGANVLTF. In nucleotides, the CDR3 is TGTGCCAGCGGAGGACCCTCTGGGGCCAACGTCCTGACTTTC.

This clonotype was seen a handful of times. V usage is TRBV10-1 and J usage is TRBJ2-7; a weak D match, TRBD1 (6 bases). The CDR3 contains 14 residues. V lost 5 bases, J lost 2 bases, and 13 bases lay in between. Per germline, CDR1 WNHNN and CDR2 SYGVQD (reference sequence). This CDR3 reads CASSRTAVTYEQYF. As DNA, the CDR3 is TGCGCCAGCAGTCGGACAGCCGTCACCTACGAGCAGTACTTC.

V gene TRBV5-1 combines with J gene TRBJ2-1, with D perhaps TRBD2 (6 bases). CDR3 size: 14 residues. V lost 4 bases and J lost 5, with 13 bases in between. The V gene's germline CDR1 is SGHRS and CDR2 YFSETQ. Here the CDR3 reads CASSPGGVNNEQFF. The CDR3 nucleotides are TGCGCCAGCAGCCCCGGAGGGGTAAACAATGAGCAGTTCTTC.

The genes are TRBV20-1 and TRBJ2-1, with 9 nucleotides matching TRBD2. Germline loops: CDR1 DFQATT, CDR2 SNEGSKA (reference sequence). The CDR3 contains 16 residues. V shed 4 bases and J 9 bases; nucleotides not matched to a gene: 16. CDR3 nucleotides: TGCAGTGCTAAGGCGAGCGGGAGGATGGATGTGTTTGAGCAGTTCTTC. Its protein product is CSAKASGRMDVFEQFF.

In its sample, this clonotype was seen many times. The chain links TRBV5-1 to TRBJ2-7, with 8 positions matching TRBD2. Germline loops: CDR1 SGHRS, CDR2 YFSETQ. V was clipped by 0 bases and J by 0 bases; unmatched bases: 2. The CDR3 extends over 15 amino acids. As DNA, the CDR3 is TGCGCCAGCAGCTTGGTAGCGGGAAGCTCCTACGAGCAGTACTTC. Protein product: CASSLVAGSSYEQYF.

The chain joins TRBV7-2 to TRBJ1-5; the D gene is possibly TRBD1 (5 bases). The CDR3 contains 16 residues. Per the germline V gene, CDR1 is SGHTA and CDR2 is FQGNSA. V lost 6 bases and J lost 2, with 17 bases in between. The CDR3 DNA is TGTGCCAGCAGATCAATAGGGGTAGGTGGCAATCAGCCCCAGCATTTT. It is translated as CASRSIGVGGNQPQHF. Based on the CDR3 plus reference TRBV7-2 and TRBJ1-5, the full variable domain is GAGVSQSPSNKVTEKGKDVELRCDPISGHTALYWYRQSLGQGLEFLIYFQGNSAPDKSGLPSDRFSAERTGGSVSTLTIQRTQQEDSAVYLCASRSIGVGGNQPQHFGDGTRLSIL.

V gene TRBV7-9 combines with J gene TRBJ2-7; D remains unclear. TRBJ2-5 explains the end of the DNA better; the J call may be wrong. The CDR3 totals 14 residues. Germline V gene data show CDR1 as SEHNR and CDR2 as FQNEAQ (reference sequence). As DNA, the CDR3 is TGTGCCAGCAGTTTCTGGGGTCGAGGAGAGACCCAGTACTTC. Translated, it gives CASSFWGRGETQYF.

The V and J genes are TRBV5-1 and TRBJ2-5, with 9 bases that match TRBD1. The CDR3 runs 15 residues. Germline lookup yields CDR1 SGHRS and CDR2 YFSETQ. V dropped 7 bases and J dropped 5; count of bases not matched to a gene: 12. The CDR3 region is CASGYGQGPTETQYF. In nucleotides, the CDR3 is TGCGCCAGCGGTTATGGACAGGGGCCTACGGAGACCCAGTACTTC.

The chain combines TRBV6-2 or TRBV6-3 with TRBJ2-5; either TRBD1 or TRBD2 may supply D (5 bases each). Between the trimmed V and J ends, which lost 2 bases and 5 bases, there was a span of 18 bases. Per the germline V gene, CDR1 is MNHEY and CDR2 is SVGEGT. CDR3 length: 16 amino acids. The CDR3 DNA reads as TGTGCCAGCAGTTACGAAGTGGGGCTTACGGGGGAGACCCAGTACTTC. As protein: CASSYEVGLTGETQYF.

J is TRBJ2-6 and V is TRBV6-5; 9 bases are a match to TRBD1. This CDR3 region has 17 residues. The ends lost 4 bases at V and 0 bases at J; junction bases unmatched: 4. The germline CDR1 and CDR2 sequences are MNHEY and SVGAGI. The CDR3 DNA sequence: TGTGCCAGCAGTTTGGGACAGGGACTCTCTGGGGCCAACGTCCTGACTTTC. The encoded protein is CASSLGQGLSGANVLTF.

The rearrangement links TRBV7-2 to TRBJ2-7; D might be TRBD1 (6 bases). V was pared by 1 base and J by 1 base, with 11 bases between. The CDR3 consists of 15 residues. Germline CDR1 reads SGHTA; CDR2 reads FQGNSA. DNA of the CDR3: TGTGCCAGCAGCTTAGACAGGGACCCATCCTACGAGCAGTACTTC. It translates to CASSLDRDPSYEQYF.

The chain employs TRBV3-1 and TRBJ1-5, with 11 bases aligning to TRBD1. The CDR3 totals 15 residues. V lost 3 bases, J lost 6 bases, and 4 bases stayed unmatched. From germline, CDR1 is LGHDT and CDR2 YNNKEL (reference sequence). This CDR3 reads CASSQTGQGAQPQHF. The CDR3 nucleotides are TGTGCCAGCAGCCAGACTGGACAGGGGGCTCAGCCCCAGCATTTT.

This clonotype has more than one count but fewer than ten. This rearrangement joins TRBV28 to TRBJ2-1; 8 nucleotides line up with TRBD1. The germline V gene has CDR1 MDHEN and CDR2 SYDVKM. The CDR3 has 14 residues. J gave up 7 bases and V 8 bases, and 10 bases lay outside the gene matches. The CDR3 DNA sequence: TGTGCCAGCCTCCGGGACAGGTGGGGAAATGAGCAGTTCTTC. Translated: CASLRDRWGNEQFF.

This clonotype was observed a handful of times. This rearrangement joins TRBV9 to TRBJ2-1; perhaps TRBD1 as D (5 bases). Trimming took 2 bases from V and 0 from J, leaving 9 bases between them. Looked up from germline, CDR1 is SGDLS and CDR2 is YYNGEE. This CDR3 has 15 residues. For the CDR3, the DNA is TGTGCCAGCAGCGTTACAGGAGACTCCTACAATGAGCAGTTCTTC. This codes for CASSVTGDSYNEQFF.

CDR3 DNA sequence: TGTGCCAGTGACTATCGCGGGAGCAATGAGCAGTTCTTC. Its protein product is CASDYRGSNEQFF. The chain is built from TRBV11-1 and TRBJ2-1; 7 positions match TRBD2. V shed 9 bases and J 6 bases; nucleotides not matched to a gene: 8. The CDR3 length is 13 residues. Germline CDR1 and CDR2: SGHAT and FQDESV (reference sequence).